The clone carrying this TCR beta chain appeared many times. Its antigen is unidentified. Compared with germline, one end of the junction differs, possibly owing to a read error. This record comes from a study of T cell repertoires in cytomegalovirus infection. Study details: An indication of both CMV infection and matching HLA type came from public TCR beta signatures.

TCRdb re-called the reads with MiXCR, one entry per CDR3 protein. In the table there are around 540,000 distinct CDR3 sequences, roughly a third of which are singletons. Germline values: CDR1 SGHTA, CDR2 FQGNSA. The CDR3 consists of 13 residues. The sequence was obtained from a human donor in good health (CMV status not recorded). Some clones in this sample may be carry-over from other donors' samples. Sample: cultured PBMCs, taken from culture after CMV antigen stimulation. The chain combines TRBV7-2 with TRBJ2-1; D is perhaps TRBD2 (6 bases). As DNA, the CDR3 is TGTGCCAGCAGCTTATCCGTGGGGGGAGGATGGATCTTC. Encoded protein: CASSLSVGGGWIF.